Below are 15 T cell receptor beta chains sequenced from a single sample in a study of T cell responses to AZD1222 COVID-19 vaccine. Assay: immunoSEQ multiplex PCR; the TCRdb copy retains only in-frame clones and omits some. The repertoire has some 120,000 clones, approximately 85% of them found once; the top ten carry approximately 8%. Source: peripheral blood, taken on day 0 of AZD1222 vaccination. These receptors all stem from an adult in good health.

The chain uses TRBV28 and TRBJ1-2; 9 nucleotides align to TRBD1. The V gene end was trimmed by 4 bases and the J gene end by 0 bases; junction bases not matched to a gene: 3. Germline V gives CDR1 MDHEN, CDR2 SYDVKM. The CDR3 is 15 residues long. The CDR3 protein is CASSSNRGPNYGYTF. CDR3 bases: TGTGCCAGCAGTTCCAACAGGGGGCCTAACTATGGCTACACCTTC.

This clone occurred once. J is TRBJ2-7 and V is TRBV7-2; D call uncertain. Germline V CDR1 and CDR2: SGHTA, FQGNSA. CDR3 length: 12 residues. The V end was cut by 5 bases, the J end by 3 bases, with 8 bases between. The CDR3 spells CASSEALYEQYF. The CDR3 coding sequence is TGTGCCAGCAGCGAGGCCCTCTACGAGCAGTACTTC.

The chain uses TRBV11-2 and TRBJ1-3, with D tentatively TRBD1 (5 bases). The germline V gene encodes CDR1 SGHAT and CDR2 FQNNGV. V was pared by 0 bases and J by 0 bases, with 15 bases between. This CDR3 comprises 18 residues. The CDR3 sequence is CASSLEPGRQLSGNTIYF. The CDR3 DNA sequence: TGTGCCAGCAGCTTAGAACCGGGACGGCAACTCTCTGGAAACACCATATATTTT.

The V call is TRBV28, the J call TRBJ2-7, with 7 bases that match TRBD1. This CDR3 is built from 14 residues. CDR1 and CDR2 (germline): MDHEN, SYDVKM. J gave up 4 bases and V 7 bases, and 10 bases lay outside the gene matches. CDR3 bases: TGTGCCAGCACTGAGGGGGCGATCGGGTACGAGCAGTACTTC. Translating gives CASTEGAIGYEQYF.

The chain couples TRBV19 to TRBJ1-5; D gene unclear. V lost 7 bases, J lost 3 bases, and 10 bases lay in between. The CDR3 extends over 13 amino acids. Germline V gives CDR1 LNHDA, CDR2 SQIVND (reference sequence). The CDR3 region has the DNA TGTGCCAGTACCCCCGTGTCCAATCAGCCCCAGCATTTT. Amino acids: CASTPVSNQPQHF.

The CDR3 region has the DNA TGTGCCAGCAGCCCGGCGGAAGTTTTGTCACCCCTCCACTTT. Residues: CASSPAEVLSPLHF. V gene TRBV4-2 combines with J gene TRBJ1-6; D is ambiguous. CDR1 is LGHNA and CDR2 is YNFKEQ in the germline V gene. The CDR3 has 14 amino acids. V was shortened by 4 bases and J by 10 bases, with 14 bases between the two germline ends.

The rearrangement joins TRBV4-3 to TRBJ2-2; TRBD2 aligns across 7 bases. V dropped 0 bases and J dropped 6; count of bases not matched to a gene: 4. This CDR3 is 15 amino acids long. Looked up from germline, CDR1 is LGHNA and CDR2 is YSLEER. DNA for the CDR3: TGCGCCAGCAGCCAAGATCAGGGAGGGGCCGGGGAGCTGTTTTTT. Protein sequence: CASSQDQGGAGELFF.

V usage is TRBV6-5 and J usage is TRBJ2-7; maybe TRBD1 (5 bases). Between the trimmed V and J ends, which lost 5 bases and 1 base, there was a span of 12 bases. Germline V gene sequence: CDR1 MNHEY, CDR2 SVGAGI. The CDR3 has 14 residues. The CDR3 is CASSTQTVSYEQYF. CDR3 nucleotides: TGTGCCAGCAGTACCCAGACAGTTTCCTACGAGCAGTACTTC.

The chain carries TRBV6-5 and TRBJ2-2; no reliable D call. This CDR3 is 15 amino acids long. Germline V CDR1 and CDR2: MNHEY, SVGAGI. Trimming took off 2 bases at V and 0 bases at J, with 7 bases between the two ends. DNA of the CDR3: TGTGCCAGCAGTTACCAACTTTCGAACACCGGGGAGCTGTTTTTT. Its protein product is CASSYQLSNTGELFF.

This clone was found once. The gene calls are TRBV9 and TRBJ2-3; 7 nucleotides agree with TRBD2. The CDR3 totals 14 residues. CDR1 is SGDLS, CDR2 YYNGEE, per germline. V dropped 4 bases and J dropped 3; count of bases not matched to a gene: 5. Here the CDR3 reads CASSPRLATDTQYF. In DNA form, the CDR3 reads TGTGCCAGCAGCCCGAGACTAGCTACAGATACGCAGTATTTT. Together with reference TRBV9 and TRBJ2-3, the CDR3 gives the full variable domain: DSGVTQTPKHLITATGQRVTLRCSPRSGDLSVYWYQQSLDQGLQFLIQYYNGEERAKGNILERFSAQQFPDLHSELNLSSLELGDSALYFCASSPRLATDTQYFGPGTRLTVL.

This clone was seen a single time. The rearrangement links TRBV5-1 to TRBJ2-7, with D perhaps TRBD1 (5 bases). From germline, CDR1 is SGHRS and CDR2 YFSETQ. Trimming pared 4 bases from V and 2 bases from J, leaving 10 bases between. CDR3 length: 13 residues. The chain's CDR3 is CASSADRAYEQYF. As DNA, the CDR3 is TGCGCCAGCAGCGCAGACAGAGCCTACGAGCAGTACTTC.

The V and J genes are TRBV7-2 and TRBJ1-1, with D unresolved. The CDR3 runs to 14 residues. V gave up 1 base and J gave up 2 bases, with 8 bases separating them. Germline lookup yields CDR1 SGHTA and CDR2 FQGNSA. CDR3 in DNA: TGTGCCAGCAGCTTAGGGAGAACCAACACTGAAGCTTTCTTT. Translating it yields CASSLGRTNTEAFF.

The chain's CDR3 is CASSYTPTGYEQYF. DNA of the CDR3: TGTGCCAGCAGTTACACCCCAACGGGTTACGAGCAGTACTTC. The chain links TRBV6-5 to TRBJ2-7; D is unclear. CDR3 length equals 14 residues. V gave up 2 bases and J gave up 4 bases, with 12 bases separating them. Germline V gives CDR1 MNHEY, CDR2 SVGAGI.

The V and J genes are TRBV5-1 and TRBJ2-2; maybe TRBD1 (7 bases). Trimming removed 0 bases from V and 5 bases from J, with 14 bases in between. Germline loops: CDR1 SGHRS, CDR2 YFSETQ. The CDR3 is 16 amino acids. The CDR3 DNA sequence: TGCGCCAGCAGCTTGGCCGGACAGGCGGGGACCGGGGAGCTGTTTTTT. This translates into CASSLAGQAGTGELFF.

The CDR3 is CASSPMNTEAFF. The CDR3 nucleotides are TGTGCCAGCAGCCCCATGAACACTGAAGCTTTCTTT. The chain is built from TRBV3-1 (or the pseudogene TRBV3-2) and TRBJ1-1; no reliable D call. The CDR3 loop spans 12 amino acids. Germline V gene sequence: CDR1 LGHDT, CDR2 YNNKEL (reference sequence). The germline V and J ends were trimmed by 4 bases and 0 bases, with 3 bases remaining between them.